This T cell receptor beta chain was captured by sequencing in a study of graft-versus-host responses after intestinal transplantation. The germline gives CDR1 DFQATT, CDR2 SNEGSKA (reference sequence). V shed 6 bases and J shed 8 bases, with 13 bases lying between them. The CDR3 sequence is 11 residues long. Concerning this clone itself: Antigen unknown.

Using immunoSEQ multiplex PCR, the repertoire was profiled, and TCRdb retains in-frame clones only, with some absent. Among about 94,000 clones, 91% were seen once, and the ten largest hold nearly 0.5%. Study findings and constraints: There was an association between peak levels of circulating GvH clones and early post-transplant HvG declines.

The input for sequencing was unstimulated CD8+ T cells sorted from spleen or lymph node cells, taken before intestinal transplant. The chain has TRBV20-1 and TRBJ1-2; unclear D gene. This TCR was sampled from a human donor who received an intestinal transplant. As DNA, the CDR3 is TGCAGTGCAATTTATACGGGGGGCTACACCTTC. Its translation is CSAIYTGGYTF.